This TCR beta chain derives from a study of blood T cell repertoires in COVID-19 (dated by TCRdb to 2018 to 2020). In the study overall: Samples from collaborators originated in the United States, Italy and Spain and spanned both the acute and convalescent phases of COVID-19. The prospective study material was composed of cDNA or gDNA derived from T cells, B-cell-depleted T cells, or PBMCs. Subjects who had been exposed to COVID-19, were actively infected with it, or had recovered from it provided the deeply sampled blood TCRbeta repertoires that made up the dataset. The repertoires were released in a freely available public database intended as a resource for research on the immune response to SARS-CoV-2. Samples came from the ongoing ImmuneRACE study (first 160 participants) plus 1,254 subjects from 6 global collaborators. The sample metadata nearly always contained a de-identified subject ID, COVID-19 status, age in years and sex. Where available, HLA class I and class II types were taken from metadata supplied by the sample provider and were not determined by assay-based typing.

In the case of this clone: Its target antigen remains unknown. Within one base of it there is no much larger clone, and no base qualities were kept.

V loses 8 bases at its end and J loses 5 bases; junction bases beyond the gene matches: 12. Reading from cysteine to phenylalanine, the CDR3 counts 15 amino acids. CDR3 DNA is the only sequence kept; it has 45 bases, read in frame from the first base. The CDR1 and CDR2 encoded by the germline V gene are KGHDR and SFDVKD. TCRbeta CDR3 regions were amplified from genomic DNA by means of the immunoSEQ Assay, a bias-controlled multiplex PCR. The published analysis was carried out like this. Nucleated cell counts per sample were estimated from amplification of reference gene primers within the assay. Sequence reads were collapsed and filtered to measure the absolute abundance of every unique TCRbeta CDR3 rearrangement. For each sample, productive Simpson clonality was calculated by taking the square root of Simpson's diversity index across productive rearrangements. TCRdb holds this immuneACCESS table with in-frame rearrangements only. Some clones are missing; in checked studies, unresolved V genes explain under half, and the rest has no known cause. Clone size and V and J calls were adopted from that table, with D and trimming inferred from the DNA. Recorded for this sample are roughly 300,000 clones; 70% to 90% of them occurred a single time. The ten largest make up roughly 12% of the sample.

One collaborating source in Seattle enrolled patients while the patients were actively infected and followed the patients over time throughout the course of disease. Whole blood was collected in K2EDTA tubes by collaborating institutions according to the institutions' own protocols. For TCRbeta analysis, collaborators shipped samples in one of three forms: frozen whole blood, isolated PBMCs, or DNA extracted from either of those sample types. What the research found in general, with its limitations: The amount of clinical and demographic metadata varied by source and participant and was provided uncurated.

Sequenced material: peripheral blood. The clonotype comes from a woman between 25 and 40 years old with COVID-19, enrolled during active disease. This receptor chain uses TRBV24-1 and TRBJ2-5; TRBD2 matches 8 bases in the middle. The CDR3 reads CATNSGAGAYETQYF. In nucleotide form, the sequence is TGTGCCACCAACTCGGGAGCGGGGGCTTATGAGACCCAGTACTTC.